This entry lists 23 T cell receptor beta chains sequenced from one sample in a study of neoadjuvant nivolumab and ipilimumab in lung cancer (dated by TCRdb to the early 2020s). Libraries were constructed by the immunoSEQ multiplex PCR assay. TCRdb re-hosts the immuneACCESS table, in-frame sequences only. Its copies lack some clones; in the studies checked, an unresolved V gene accounts for under half of them, and the cause for the rest is not known. Counted in this sample were 15,000 to 20,000 clones; 76% of them appeared once. The ten largest clones represent approximately 6.4% of the sample. What this sample's time point label stands for: at surgical resection after neoadjuvant nivolumab +/- ipilimumab. The sequences come from tumor tissue, collected after neoadjuvant nivolumab, alone or with ipilimumab, at or shortly before surgery. These receptors came from an adult with non-small cell lung cancer.

The chain couples TRBV11-2 to TRBJ2-7, with TRBD2 matching 7 bases. CDR1 and CDR2 from the germline V gene are SGHAT and FQNNGV. The trim removed 4 bases at V and 4 bases at J, leaving 4 bases unmatched. CDR3 length equals 13 residues. The CDR3 region is CASSSRAGYEQYF. DNA of the CDR3: TGTGCCAGCAGCTCAAGAGCGGGATACGAGCAGTACTTC.

The genes are TRBV11-1 and TRBJ2-3; tentative D call: TRBD2 (6 bases). The CDR3 is made up of 14 amino acids. V lost 1 base and J 4 bases, leaving 9 bases between the germline ends. Germline V gene lookup returns CDR1 SGHAT and CDR2 FQDESV (reference sequence). The DNA for the CDR3 is TGTGCCAGCAGCTTAGTCGGGAGCCCAGATACGCAGTATTTT. It is translated as CASSLVGSPDTQYF. Variable domain in full (rest from reference TRBV11-1 and TRBJ2-3): EAEVAQSPRYKITEKSQAVAFWCDPISGHATLYWYRQILGQGPELLVQFQDESVVDDSQLPKDRFSAERLKGVDSTLKIQPAELGDSAMYLCASSLVGSPDTQYFGPGTRLTVL.

This clone has a handful of counts. This chain links TRBV6-1 with TRBJ2-1; 8 bases are shared with TRBD1. Germline assignment: CDR1 MNHNS and CDR2 SASEGT. Unmatched junction bases numbered 5, after V lost 7 bases and J lost 3 bases. The CDR3 runs 14 residues. CDR3 protein: CASTLGQGYNEQFF. The CDR3 nucleotides read TGTGCCAGCACGTTAGGACAGGGCTACAATGAGCAGTTCTTC.

The V call is TRBV28, the J call TRBJ2-4; 9 bases line up with TRBD1. V dropped 2 bases and J dropped 8; count of bases not matched to a gene: 7. Germline loops: CDR1 MDHEN, CDR2 SYDVKM. The length of the CDR3 is 15 residues. CDR3 region: CASSLTGQGLDIQYF. Here the CDR3 DNA reads TGTGCCAGCAGTTTAACTGGACAGGGGTTAGACATTCAGTACTTC.

The chain employs TRBV7-3 and TRBJ2-1; D may be TRBD2 (6 bases). Germline V gene lookup returns CDR1 SGHTA and CDR2 FQGTGA. The CDR3 is 15 amino acids. V lost 5 bases and J 7 bases, leaving 18 bases between the germline ends. Here the CDR3 DNA reads TGTGCCAGCAGCCTCATTGGGGCTAGCGTTAATGAGCAGTTCTTC. This codes for CASSLIGASVNEQFF.

V gene TRBV18 combines with J gene TRBJ2-1, with D possibly matching TRBD1 (6 bases). The germline V gene has CDR1 KGHSH and CDR2 LQKENI. The V end lost 6 bases, the J end lost 3 bases, and 9 bases lay between the germline ends. The CDR3 has 13 amino acids. DNA of the CDR3: TGTGCCAGCTCTCCGGACAGCTACAATGAGCAGTTCTTC. Its protein is CASSPDSYNEQFF. Based on the CDR3 plus reference TRBV18 and TRBJ2-1, the full variable domain is NAGVMQNPRHLVRRRGQEARLRCSPMKGHSHVYWYRQLPEEGLKFMVYLQKENIIDESGMPKERFSAEFPKEGPSILRIQQVVRGDSAAYFCASSPDSYNEQFFGPGTRLTVL.

This clone was seen more than once but under ten times. The rearrangement joins TRBV30 to TRBJ1-5; D gene ambiguous. Germline loops: CDR1 GTSNPN, CDR2 SVGIG (reference sequence). This CDR3 comprises 13 residues. V was trimmed by 2 bases and J by 1 base, leaving 6 bases between them. The CDR3 reads CAWSSGSNQPQHF. The CDR3 DNA reads as TGTGCCTGGAGTTCCGGGAGCAATCAGCCCCAGCATTTT.

The CDR3 loop is CASSWRTATNEKLFF. The DNA for the CDR3 is TGTGCCAGCAGCTGGCGGACAGCAACTAATGAAAAACTGTTTTTT. The genes are TRBV5-4 and TRBJ1-4, with TRBD1 as a possible D gene (6 bases). In germline, CDR1 is SGHNT, CDR2 YYREEE (reference sequence). V lost 3 bases to trimming and J lost 0 bases, with 9 bases between them. The CDR3 totals 15 residues.

The rearrangement links TRBV18 to TRBJ2-3, with 10 nucleotides matching TRBD2. V lost 2 bases and J lost 6; bases outside the gene matches: 8. This CDR3 is built from 16 residues. Germline CDR1 KGHSH, CDR2 LQKENI. DNA of the CDR3: TGTGCCAGCTCACCAAACGGAGCGGGAGGGCTGGATACGCAGTATTTT. It codes for CASSPNGAGGLDTQYF.

The DNA for the CDR3 is TGTGCCAGCAGTGAGCTCCACGAGCAGTACTTC. Encoded protein: CASSELHEQYF. J is TRBJ2-7 and V is TRBV6-1; D is unresolved. The CDR3 is 11 residues long. Germline V gene lookup returns CDR1 MNHNS and CDR2 SASEGT. The V gene lost 3 bases and the J gene lost 5 bases, with 5 bases spanning the gap.

V and J are TRBV6-5 and TRBJ2-3; D is possibly TRBD1 (5 bases). There are 15 residues in the CDR3. The ends were cut back, 3 bases at V and 8 bases at J, with 18 bases in the middle. The germline gives CDR1 MNHEY, CDR2 SVGAGI. The CDR3 here is CASSYTRWGGGTQYF. The CDR3 nucleotides read TGTGCCAGCAGTTATACCCGTTGGGGCGGCGGTACGCAGTATTTT.

The chain has TRBV7-9 and TRBJ2-1; TRBD1 matches at 10 bases. Germline assignment: CDR1 SEHNR and CDR2 FQNEAQ (reference sequence). V lost 1 base to trimming and J lost 15 bases; unmatched junction nucleotides: 6. CDR3 length equals 13 residues. The CDR3 loop is CASSLEGQGFLFF. The CDR3 DNA follows: TGTGCCAGCAGCTTAGAGGGACAGGGGTTTTTGTTCTTC.

This clone occurred a few times. The V and J genes are TRBV4-3 and TRBJ2-2, with 7 bases aligning to TRBD2. This CDR3 spans 18 amino acids. Germline CDR1 reads LGHNA; CDR2 reads YSLEER. V lost 1 base, J lost 2 bases, and 10 bases stayed unmatched. The CDR3 region is CASSQALAGAPNTGELFF. The CDR3, as DNA: TGCGCCAGCAGCCAAGCCCTTGCGGGAGCGCCAAACACCGGGGAGCTGTTTTTT.

This clone appeared a single time. CDR3 nucleotides: TGTGCCAGCAGTGAGGGTGGTACAGGAGTGAACGCTTTCTTT. It specifies CASSEGGTGVNAFF. The chain employs TRBV6-1 and TRBJ1-1; D possibly corresponds to TRBD1 (5 bases). Germline V gene data show CDR1 as MNHNS and CDR2 as SASEGT. The CDR3 runs to 14 residues. Trimming took off 3 bases at V and 11 bases at J, with 19 bases between the two ends.

This clone showed up just once. The rearrangement uses TRBV28 and TRBJ1-2; 8 nucleotides align to TRBD1. Looked up from germline, CDR1 is MDHEN and CDR2 is SYDVKM. The CDR3 length is 13 residues. With 5 bases clipped from V and 2 bases from J, the junction kept 1 base outside the gene matches. As DNA, the CDR3 is TGTGCCAGCAGTCGGGACAGGAACTATGGCTACACCTTC. It encodes CASSRDRNYGYTF.

The V call is TRBV14, the J call TRBJ2-7; perhaps TRBD1 as D (5 bases). The CDR3 is 15 amino acids. V shed 0 bases and J shed 3 bases, with 12 bases lying between them. Germline V gene lookup returns CDR1 SGHDN and CDR2 FVKESK. The CDR3 loop reads CASSQDTTVRYEQYF. The CDR3 DNA reads as TGTGCCAGCAGCCAAGACACGACAGTGCGCTACGAGCAGTACTTC.

The chain links TRBV9 to TRBJ2-1; 10 nucleotides align to TRBD2. The CDR3 spans 16 residues. Germline V gene lookup returns CDR1 SGDLS and CDR2 YYNGEE. Trimming removed 3 bases from V and 4 bases from J; junction bases left unmatched: 7. The CDR3 nucleotides are TGTGCCAGCAGCGCCCTGGCTAGCGGGGGTTACAATGAGCAGTTCTTC. Translating gives CASSALASGGYNEQFF.

The V call is TRBV7-8, the J call TRBJ2-1; maybe TRBD2 (6 bases). This CDR3 has 16 amino acids. V was cut by 2 bases and J by 5 bases, with 16 bases left in between. Germline CDR1 is SGHVS and CDR2 is FQNEAQ. CDR3 region: CASSLNSNSGHNEQFF. The CDR3 DNA follows: TGTGCCAGCAGCTTAAACAGTAATAGCGGACACAATGAGCAGTTCTTC.

The rearrangement links TRBV5-1 to TRBJ2-1; D might be TRBD1 or TRBD2, each matching 5 bases. With 7 bases removed from V and 3 bases from J, the gap between germline ends came to 14 bases. This CDR3 region has 14 residues. Germline V lookup: CDR1 SGHRS, CDR2 YFSETQ. CDR3 amino acids: CASGRDPSYNEQFF. CDR3 sequence (DNA): TGCGCCAGCGGCCGGGACCCCAGCTACAATGAGCAGTTCTTC.

The chain carries TRBV6-1 and TRBJ2-1; 7 bases line up with TRBD2. Losses at the gene ends were 9 bases for V and 12 bases for J; bases not matched to a gene: 8. Germline CDR1 is MNHNS and CDR2 is SASEGT. The CDR3 contains 11 residues. The CDR3 protein is CASTLAEVQFF. CDR3 DNA: TGTGCCAGTACCCTAGCGGAAGTGCAGTTCTTC.

The CDR3 bases are TGCGCCAGCAGCTCACCAGGCCGTGACAGGGAGAGCCCTAACTATGGCTACACCTTC. It is translated as CASSSPGRDRESPNYGYTF. This chain uses TRBV5-1 with TRBJ1-2; TRBD1 aligns across 7 bases. The CDR3 runs 19 residues. The V gene's germline CDR1 is SGHRS and CDR2 YFSETQ. V lost 3 bases to trimming and J lost 0 bases; unmatched junction nucleotides: 17. Drawing the rest from reference TRBV5-1 and TRBJ1-2, the complete variable domain is KAGVTQTPRYLIKTRGQQVTLSCSPISGHRSVSWYQQTPGQGLQFLFEYFSETQRNKGNFPGRFSGRQFSNSRSEMNVSTLELGDSALYLCASSSPGRDRESPNYGYTFGSGTRLTVV.

This chain joins TRBV5-1 and TRBJ2-7; D remains unclear. The CDR3 extends over 13 amino acids. The V gene's germline CDR1 is SGHRS and CDR2 YFSETQ. V was cut by 1 base and J by 6 bases, with 11 bases left in between. As DNA, the CDR3 is TGCGCCAGCAGCTTGAGTACTCGAACCGAGCAGTACTTC. Amino acid sequence: CASSLSTRTEQYF. Combining the CDR3 with reference TRBV5-1 and TRBJ2-7 gives the whole variable domain KAGVTQTPRYLIKTRGQQVTLSCSPISGHRSVSWYQQTPGQGLQFLFEYFSETQRNKGNFPGRFSGRQFSNSRSEMNVSTLELGDSALYLCASSLSTRTEQYFGPGTRLTVT.

To note about this clone: Other nucleotide sequences from this sample produce the same CDR3. The chain links TRBV29-1 to TRBJ2-3; D gene ambiguous. Germline CDR1 and CDR2: SQVTM and ANQGSEA. The CDR3 has 10 residues. V was trimmed by 4 bases and J by 5 bases, leaving 4 bases between them. DNA of the CDR3: TGCAGCGTTGGGTTAGATACGCAGTATTTT. This translates into CSVGLDTQYF.